A single count supports the clone carrying this T cell receptor beta chain. Germline V gives CDR1 KGHSH, CDR2 LQKENI. Trimming took off 4 bases at V and 5 bases at J, with 14 bases between the two ends. The CDR3 is made up of 14 amino acids. This sample was included in a study of CD8 T cells in Susac syndrome. CD8+ and CD4+ T cells taken from blood had their TCR beta sequenced. The CD8+ and CD4+ T cells were isolated magnetically using a negative isolation approach, whereas the TEMRA cells were enriched by FACS. After extraction with the RNeasy kit, about 0.45 to 1 ug of the RNA was reverse transcribed using random hexamers. Amplification of TCR beta CDR3 spanned 54 Vbeta and 13 Jbeta via immunoSEQ multiplex PCR. TCRdb re-called the immunoSEQ multiplex PCR reads through MiXCR, storing one row per CDR3 protein. The table has hundreds of thousands of distinct CDR3 sequences, 90% to 95% seen once.

The rearrangement uses TRBV18 and TRBJ1-2; unclear D gene. Specimen: CD4+ T cells from PBMCs. The TCR was taken from a human donor with multiple sclerosis. Written as DNA, the CDR3 is TGTGCCAGCTCACTCCCCGCAGACTTTTATGGCTACACCTTC. This encodes CASSLPADFYGYTF. The entire variable domain, with the rest obtained from reference TRBV18 and TRBJ1-2, is as follows: NAGVMQNPRHLVRRRGQEARLRCSPMKGHSHVYWYRQLPEEGLKFMVYLQKENIIDESGMPKERFSAEFPKEGPSILRIQQVVRGDSAAYFCASSLPADFYGYTFGSGTRLTVV.